The 29 T cell receptor beta chains listed next were all sequenced from one sample in a study of technical replicates of blood from four donors. Assay: immunoSEQ multiplex PCR; the TCRdb copy retains only in-frame clones and omits some. This table holds about 83,000 clones, roughly nine tenths found once. The sequenced material came from T cells isolated from PBMCs. These receptors all stem from a human donor in good health.

This clone was observed once. This sequence joins TRBV19 and TRBJ2-1; 8 nucleotides agree with TRBD2. Trimming at V came to 5 bases and at J to 7 bases, leaving 16 bases not matched to a gene. From germline, CDR1 is LNHDA and CDR2 SQIVND (reference sequence). The CDR3 extends over 17 amino acids. This chain's CDR3 is CASSPGRGGRTVNEQFF. CDR3 bases: TGTGCCAGTAGTCCTGGAAGGGGCGGGAGGACGGTGAATGAGCAGTTCTTC.

This sequence joins TRBV4-2 and TRBJ2-1; maybe TRBD1 (6 bases). In germline, CDR1 is LGHNA, CDR2 YNFKEQ. CDR3 length equals 15 residues. Between the trimmed V and J ends, which lost 6 bases and 0 bases, there was a span of 12 bases. Written as DNA, the CDR3 is TGTGCCAGCAGAGTGGGGGCGAGCTCCTACAATGAGCAGTTCTTC. As protein: CASRVGASSYNEQFF.

J is TRBJ1-4 and V is TRBV19, with TRBD1 as a possible D gene (6 bases). This CDR3 is built from 14 residues. Germline V gives CDR1 LNHDA, CDR2 SQIVND (reference sequence). Trimming left V 7 bases short and J 8 bases short, with 17 bases between. CDR3 amino acids: CASTTIRGGEKLFF. For the CDR3, the DNA is TGTGCCAGTACTACCATCCGGGGGGGCGAAAAACTGTTTTTT.

The rearrangement links TRBV5-1 to TRBJ2-7; 7 bases align to TRBD1. The length of the CDR3 is 16 residues. The germline CDR1 and CDR2 sequences are SGHRS and YFSETQ. J lost 4 bases, V lost 4 bases, and 14 bases had no gene match. CDR3 sequence: CASSHGSADRSYEQYF. For the CDR3, the DNA is TGCGCCAGCAGCCATGGTAGTGCGGACAGGTCTTACGAGCAGTACTTC.

The gene calls are TRBV29-1 and TRBJ2-7, with D maybe TRBD1 (7 bases). V was trimmed by 6 bases and J by 5 bases, leaving 14 bases between them. The CDR3 has 12 amino acids. In germline, CDR1 is SQVTM, CDR2 ANQGSEA. CDR3 in amino acids: CSVGGQIDEQYF. In DNA, the CDR3 is TGCAGCGTCGGGGGACAGATCGACGAGCAGTACTTC.

The chain couples TRBV2 to TRBJ1-2; 10 nucleotides match TRBD1. In germline, CDR1 is SNHLY, CDR2 FYNNEI. The CDR3 is 16 residues long. V lost 6 bases and J lost 7; bases outside the gene matches: 14. CDR3 bases: TGTGCCAGCAGCGGAGATGAGGGACAGGGGATTGGTGGCTACACCTTC. Its protein is CASSGDEGQGIGGYTF.

The chain links TRBV5-1 to TRBJ2-7, with a weak D call TRBD1 (6 bases). Trimming shortened V by 4 bases and J by 4 bases, and 12 bases separated the two germline ends. Germline V gene data show CDR1 as SGHRS and CDR2 as YFSETQ. The CDR3 has 13 amino acids. The CDR3 nucleotides read TGCGCCAGCAGCGAGACAGGCCTTTACGAGCAGTACTTC. Translated, it gives CASSETGLYEQYF.

The chain uses TRBV5-8 and TRBJ1-2; 11 nucleotides agree with TRBD1. Germline values: CDR1 SGHTS, CDR2 YDEGEE. The CDR3 has 15 amino acids. With 4 bases clipped from V and 4 bases from J, the junction kept 6 bases outside the gene matches. For the CDR3, the DNA is TGTGCCAGCAGCCCTGGGACAGGGGGAGTCTATGGCTACACCTTC. Translation gives CASSPGTGGVYGYTF.

The chain links TRBV2 to TRBJ1-2, with TRBD1 matching 8 bases. The junction had 7 bases not matched to a gene; V was cut back by 11 bases and J by 2 bases. The CDR3 extends over 13 amino acids. Germline V gene lookup returns CDR1 SNHLY and CDR2 FYNNEI. The CDR3 nucleotides read TGTGCCGGACAGGGCCTCCGAAACTATGGCTACACCTTC. The encoded protein is CAGQGLRNYGYTF.

The gene calls are TRBV28 and TRBJ1-2; TRBD1 is a possible D gene (6 bases). The V gene lost 3 bases and the J gene lost 4 bases, with 21 bases spanning the gap. In germline, CDR1 is MDHEN, CDR2 SYDVKM. The CDR3 has 17 residues. CDR3 region: CASSFLQGGAGPYGYTF. CDR3 nucleotide sequence: TGTGCCAGCAGTTTCCTCCAAGGGGGAGCAGGCCCCTATGGCTACACCTTC.

The J gene is TRBJ2-5, the V gene TRBV5-1, with 11 bases fitting TRBD2. Germline V gene sequence: CDR1 SGHRS, CDR2 YFSETQ. The CDR3 has 16 residues. J lost 4 bases, V lost 0 bases, and 5 bases had no gene match. The CDR3 sequence: CASSLGPGLAVETQYF. The CDR3 nucleotides are TGCGCCAGCAGCTTGGGTCCGGGACTAGCGGTAGAGACCCAGTACTTC.

The rearrangement links TRBV5-8 to TRBJ2-1; 12 bases align to TRBD2. Germline values: CDR1 SGHTS, CDR2 YDEGEE. This CDR3 spans 15 amino acids. The ends lost 4 bases at V and 7 bases at J; junction bases unmatched: 6. The CDR3 bases are TGTGCCAGCAGCCTACCCGGACTAGCGGGGAATGAGCAGTTCTTC. Translation: CASSLPGLAGNEQFF.

The chain employs TRBV11-3 and TRBJ1-1, with D possibly being TRBD1 (6 bases). V shed 3 bases and J shed 8 bases, with 16 bases lying between them. The germline gives CDR1 SGHNT, CDR2 YENEEA. The CDR3 consists of 14 residues. The CDR3 protein is CASSFSGSGTEAFF. CDR3 bases: TGTGCCAGCAGCTTCTCAGGGTCGGGGACAGAAGCTTTCTTT.

This chain joins TRBV15 and TRBJ2-2, with 8 nucleotides matching TRBD1. This CDR3 spans 15 amino acids. Germline assignment: CDR1 LNHNV and CDR2 YYDKDF (reference sequence). V was pared by 5 bases and J by 3 bases, with 5 bases of the junction left unmatched. The CDR3 spells CATSREDRDTGELFF. DNA of the CDR3: TGTGCCACCAGCCGCGAGGACAGGGACACCGGGGAGCTGTTTTTT.

The V call is TRBV5-1, the J call TRBJ2-4; no clear D gene. Trimming took 2 bases from V and 6 from J, leaving 15 bases between them. CDR1 and CDR2 (germline): SGHRS, YFSETQ. This CDR3 contains 15 residues. The CDR3 is CASSFGTPRGNIQYF. CDR3 bases: TGCGCCAGCAGCTTTGGCACCCCGCGAGGAAACATTCAGTACTTC.

In its sample, this clone was seen once. V gene TRBV19 combines with J gene TRBJ1-5; no reliable D call. CDR1 and CDR2 from the germline V gene are LNHDA and SQIVND (reference sequence). The length of the CDR3 is 14 residues. V gave up 3 bases and J gave up 0 bases, with 6 bases separating them. CDR3 protein: CASSIRSSNQPQHF. In DNA form, the CDR3 reads TGTGCCAGTAGTATTCGGAGTAGCAATCAGCCCCAGCATTTT.

The gene calls are TRBV6-5 and TRBJ1-1; D not certain. Trimming took 2 bases from V and 5 from J, leaving 9 bases between them. Germline loops: CDR1 MNHEY, CDR2 SVGAGI. This CDR3 spans 13 amino acids. The chain's CDR3 is CASSYREDTEAFF. In DNA form, the CDR3 reads TGTGCCAGCAGTTACCGAGAGGATACTGAAGCTTTCTTT.

This rearrangement joins TRBV4-1 to TRBJ2-1, with D perhaps matching TRBD2 (5 bases). Trimming took off 1 base at V and 9 bases at J, with 10 bases between the two ends. Looked up from germline, CDR1 is MGHRA and CDR2 is YSYEKL. CDR3 length: 13 residues. The CDR3 nucleotides are TGCGCCAGCAGCCAAGGTCTCAGCGGTGAGCAGTTCTTC. Amino acid sequence: CASSQGLSGEQFF.

The chain combines TRBV30 with TRBJ1-1; D might be TRBD1 (6 bases). Germline values: CDR1 GTSNPN, CDR2 SVGIG (reference sequence). Between the trimmed V and J ends, which lost 0 bases and 1 base, there was a span of 12 bases. This CDR3 has 15 amino acids. CDR3 sequence reads: CAWSVPDSPNTEAFF. In DNA, the CDR3 is TGTGCCTGGAGTGTACCGGACAGCCCGAACACTGAAGCTTTCTTT. Filled out from reference TRBV30 and TRBJ1-1, the complete variable domain reads SQTIHQWPATLVQPVGSPLSLECTVEGTSNPNLYWYRQAAGRGLQLLFYSVGIGQISSEVPQNLSASRPQDRQFILSSKKLLLSDSGFYLCAWSVPDSPNTEAFFGQGTRLTVV.

The V call is TRBV9, the J call TRBJ2-1; TRBD2 matches 13 bases. CDR1 and CDR2 (germline): SGDLS, YYNGEE. The CDR3 length is 15 residues. V was pared by 2 bases and J by 5 bases, with 1 base of the junction left unmatched. The CDR3 sequence: CASSVGLAGDNEQFF. For the CDR3, the DNA is TGTGCCAGCAGCGTCGGACTAGCGGGGGACAATGAGCAGTTCTTC. Complete variable domain (other parts from reference TRBV9 and TRBJ2-1): DSGVTQTPKHLITATGQRVTLRCSPRSGDLSVYWYQQSLDQGLQFLIQYYNGEERAKGNILERFSAQQFPDLHSELNLSSLELGDSALYFCASSVGLAGDNEQFFGPGTRLTVL.

The chain uses TRBV18 and TRBJ1-1; D is uncertain. V lost 5 bases and J 0 bases, leaving 7 bases between the germline ends. CDR3 length: 13 residues. Germline values: CDR1 KGHSH, CDR2 LQKENI. The CDR3 is CASSLEVNTEAFF. In DNA form, the CDR3 reads TGTGCCAGCTCATTAGAGGTGAACACTGAAGCTTTCTTT. Full variable domain (remainder filled in from reference TRBV18 and TRBJ1-1): NAGVMQNPRHLVRRRGQEARLRCSPMKGHSHVYWYRQLPEEGLKFMVYLQKENIIDESGMPKERFSAEFPKEGPSILRIQQVVRGDSAAYFCASSLEVNTEAFFGQGTRLTVV.

This sequence joins TRBV5-1 and TRBJ2-1, with 8 nucleotides matching TRBD2. CDR3 length: 14 amino acids. Per the germline V gene, CDR1 is SGHRS and CDR2 is YFSETQ. V lost 3 bases and J lost 8; bases outside the gene matches: 7. In nucleotides, the CDR3 is TGCGCCAGCAGCTCGGGGGGGGTGTTCCATGAGCAGTTCTTC. It translates to CASSSGGVFHEQFF.

This chain connects TRBV10-1 to TRBJ2-3, with D possibly TRBD2 on 5 matching bases. Trimming took off 9 bases at V and 1 base at J, with 11 bases between the two ends. The V gene's germline CDR1 is WNHNN and CDR2 SYGVQD (reference sequence). This CDR3 is built from 13 residues. The CDR3 spells CASERAGTDTQYF. CDR3 sequence (DNA): TGCGCCAGTGAGAGGGCCGGCACAGATACGCAGTATTTT.

The chain uses TRBV30 and TRBJ2-1; tentatively, D is TRBD1 (6 bases). Trimming removed 1 base at V and 0 bases at J, with 10 bases between. The length of the CDR3 is 15 residues. From germline, CDR1 is GTSNPN and CDR2 SVGIG (reference sequence). As DNA, the CDR3 is TGTGCCTGGAGTGGCCAGGGGATCTCCTACAATGAGCAGTTCTTC. This gives the protein CAWSGQGISYNEQFF.

The chain combines TRBV5-1 with TRBJ2-6; D unresolved. This CDR3 region has 15 residues. The V end was cut by 5 bases, the J end by 1 base, with 10 bases between. Germline V gene data show CDR1 as SGHRS and CDR2 as YFSETQ. The DNA of the CDR3 is TGCGCCAGCAGGAGAGGTGGTTCTGGGGCCAACGTCCTGACTTTC. Protein sequence: CASRRGGSGANVLTF.

This clone occurred a few times. The CDR3 is CASSANRYRDSEAFF. CDR3 in DNA: TGTGCCAGCAGCGCCAACCGATACAGGGACAGTGAAGCTTTCTTT. This chain links TRBV27 with TRBJ1-1; TRBD1 matches 7 bases. Germline CDR1 reads MNHEY; CDR2 reads SMNVEV (reference sequence). The CDR3 length is 15 residues. The J segment lost 7 bases and the V segment lost 6 bases, leaving 14 bases of the junction unmatched.

The rearrangement joins TRBV7-6 to TRBJ2-1; 12 bases are a match to TRBD1. Trimming took 6 bases from V and 7 from J; bases not matched to a gene: 10. The CDR3 totals 16 residues. Germline V gene sequence: CDR1 SGHVS, CDR2 FNYEAQ. The CDR3 nucleotides are TGTGCCAGCAGTCTACCGGGACAGGGGGCCCGTAATGAGCAGTTCTTC. Its protein product is CASSLPGQGARNEQFF.

The chain combines TRBV5-1 with TRBJ1-1; D call uncertain. Germline-derived CDR1 and CDR2 are SGHRS and YFSETQ. The V and J ends lost 5 bases and 1 base respectively, with 9 bases between them. CDR3 length: 13 amino acids. The CDR3, as DNA: TGCGCCAGCAGAACGGGAAGGAACACTGAAGCTTTCTTT. Its translation is CASRTGRNTEAFF.

The V gene is TRBV19, the J gene TRBJ2-7; 7 bases match TRBD1. This CDR3 is 14 amino acids long. Germline V gene data show CDR1 as LNHDA and CDR2 as SQIVND (reference sequence). Trimming cost V 4 bases and J 2 bases; bases outside gene matches: 5. This chain's CDR3 is CASSKTGMPYEQYF. CDR3 DNA sequence: TGTGCCAGTAGTAAGACAGGGATGCCCTACGAGCAGTACTTC.